The clone carrying this TCR beta chain was seen a handful of times. Its antigen is unidentified. This sample is drawn from a study of T cells in localized non-small cell lung cancer. Findings of the study overall: Clonality of T cells reached its maximum in uninvolved adjacent lung, surpassing tumor. A median of roughly 52 of the top 100 tumor clones appeared in adjacent lung, which was paired and uninvolved.

Germline CDR1 reads LNHNV; CDR2 reads YYDKDF (reference sequence). The CDR3 extends over 15 amino acids. The V and J ends lost 0 bases and 8 bases respectively, with 13 bases between them. Generated by immunoSEQ multiplex PCR, the TCRdb table keeps only in-frame clones and is missing some. The sample contains 8,500 to 13,000 clones, roughly half of which appear only once. Specimen: lymph node tissue, collected before any cancer treatment. The chain is built from TRBV15 and TRBJ1-4, with TRBD1 as a possible D gene (5 bases). The receptor comes from a woman between 35 and 75 years old with stage II squamous cell lung carcinoma. This chain's CDR3 is CATSRESQGFEKLFF. CDR3 DNA sequence: TGTGCCACCAGCAGAGAGTCCCAGGGATTCGAAAAACTGTTTTTT.